This entry concerns a single T cell receptor beta chain. The antigen is unknown. PCR used 60 Vbeta primers and 13 Jbeta primers. Data came from immunoSEQ multiplex PCR; TCRdb stores just in-frame clones and leaves some out. The table lists about 130,000 clones, approximately 84% of them singletons. The source of the sample is a study of cytomegalovirus exposure and HLA in healthy donors. Broader study findings: In a later analysis, most CMV-associated TCR beta chains appeared HLA-restricted.

The V gene's germline CDR1 is SGHDT and CDR2 YYEEEE. V shed 4 bases and J shed 2 bases, with 16 bases lying between them. The CDR3 has 15 residues. The rearrangement joins TRBV5-6 to TRBJ2-7; D is ambiguous. Sequenced sample: PBMCs. This clonotype was obtained from a man aged 18 to 29 in good health and CMV-seropositive. The CDR3 loop is CASSIQNRLTYEQYF. The CDR3 DNA sequence: TGTGCCAGCAGCATACAAAATCGTCTTACCTACGAGCAGTACTTC.